This T cell receptor beta chain was captured in a study of CD4 and CD8 cells across lung adenocarcinoma regions. Via MiXCR, TCRdb re-called the PCR reads, giving one row per CDR3 protein. The profile shows 20,000 to 25,000 distinct CDR3 sequences, more than 45% of them singletons. Localized lung adenocarcinoma, a non-small cell lung cancer, affected the donors. This clonotype was observed at least ten times. V was shortened by 5 bases and J by 1 base, with 12 bases between the two germline ends. Germline CDR1 SGHTA, CDR2 FQGNSA. This CDR3 is 15 amino acids long. The source is a male donor with lung adenocarcinoma. The CD4 and CD8 labels of this study may be unreliable. Input material: CD4+ T cells from the center of a lung tumor. V is TRBV7-2 and J is TRBJ1-5; TRBD1 is a possible D gene (6 bases). CDR3 in amino acids: CASSPIRGSNQPQHF. The CDR3 DNA is TGTGCCAGCAGCCCCATTAGGGGGAGCAATCAGCCCCAGCATTTT.